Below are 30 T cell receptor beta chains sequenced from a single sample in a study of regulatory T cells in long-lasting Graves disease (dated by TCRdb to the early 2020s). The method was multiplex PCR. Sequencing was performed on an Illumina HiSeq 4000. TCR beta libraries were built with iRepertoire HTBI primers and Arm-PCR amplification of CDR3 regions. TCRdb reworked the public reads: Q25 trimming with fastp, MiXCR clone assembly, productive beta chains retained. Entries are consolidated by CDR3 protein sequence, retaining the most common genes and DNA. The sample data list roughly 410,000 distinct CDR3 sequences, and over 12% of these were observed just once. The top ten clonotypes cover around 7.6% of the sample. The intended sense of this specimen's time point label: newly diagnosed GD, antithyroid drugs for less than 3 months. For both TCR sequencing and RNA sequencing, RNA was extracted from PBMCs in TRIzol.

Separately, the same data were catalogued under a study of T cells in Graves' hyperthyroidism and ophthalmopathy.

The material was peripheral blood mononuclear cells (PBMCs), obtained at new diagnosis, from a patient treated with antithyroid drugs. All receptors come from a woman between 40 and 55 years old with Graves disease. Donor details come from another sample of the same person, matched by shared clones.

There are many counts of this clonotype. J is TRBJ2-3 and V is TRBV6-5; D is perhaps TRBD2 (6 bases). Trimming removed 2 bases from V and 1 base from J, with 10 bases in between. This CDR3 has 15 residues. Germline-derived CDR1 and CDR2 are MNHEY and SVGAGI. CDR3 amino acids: CASSYGSGRTDTQYF. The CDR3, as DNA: TGTGCCAGCAGTTACGGAAGCGGGCGCACAGATACGCAGTATTTT.

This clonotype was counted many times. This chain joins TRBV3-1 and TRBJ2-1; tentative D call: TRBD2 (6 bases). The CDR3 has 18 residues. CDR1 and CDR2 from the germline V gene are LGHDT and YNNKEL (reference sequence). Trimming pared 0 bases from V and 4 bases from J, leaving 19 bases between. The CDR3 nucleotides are TGTGCCAGCAGCCAAGATTTGAGCGGGCTCTCCCAGTACAATGAGCAGTTCTTC. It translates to CASSQDLSGLSQYNEQFF.

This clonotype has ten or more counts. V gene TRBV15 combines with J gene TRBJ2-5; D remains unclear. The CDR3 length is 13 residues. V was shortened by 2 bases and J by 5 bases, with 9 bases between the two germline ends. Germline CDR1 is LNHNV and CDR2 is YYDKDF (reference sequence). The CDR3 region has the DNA TGTGCCACCAGCAGACCGACCAGGGAGACCCAGTACTTC. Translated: CATSRPTRETQYF.

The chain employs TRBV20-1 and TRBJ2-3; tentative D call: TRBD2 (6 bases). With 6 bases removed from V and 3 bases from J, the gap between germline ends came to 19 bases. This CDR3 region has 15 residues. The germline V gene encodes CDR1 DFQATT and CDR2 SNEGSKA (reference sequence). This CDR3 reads CSARRRMGGTDTQYF. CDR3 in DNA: TGCAGTGCCCGAAGGAGAATGGGGGGTACAGATACGCAGTATTTT.

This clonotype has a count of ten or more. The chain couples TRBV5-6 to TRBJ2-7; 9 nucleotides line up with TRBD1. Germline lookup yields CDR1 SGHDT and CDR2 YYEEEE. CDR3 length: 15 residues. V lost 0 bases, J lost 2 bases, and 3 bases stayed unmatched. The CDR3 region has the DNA TGTGCCAGCAGCTTGGGGACAGGGGTAGCCTACGAGCAGTACTTC. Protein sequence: CASSLGTGVAYEQYF. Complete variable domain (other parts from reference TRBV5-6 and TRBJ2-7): DAGVTQSPTHLIKTRGQQVTLRCSPKSGHDTVSWYQQALGQGPQFIFQYYEEEERQRGNFPDRFSGHQFPNYSSELNVNALLLGDSALYLCASSLGTGVAYEQYFGPGTRLTVT.

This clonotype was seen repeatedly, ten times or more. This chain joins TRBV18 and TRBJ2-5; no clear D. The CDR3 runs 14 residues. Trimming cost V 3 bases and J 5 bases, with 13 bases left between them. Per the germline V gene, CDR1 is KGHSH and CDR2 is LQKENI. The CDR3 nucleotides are TGTGCCAGCTCACCTTTCCCGCAGAGGGAGACCCAGTACTTC. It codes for CASSPFPQRETQYF.

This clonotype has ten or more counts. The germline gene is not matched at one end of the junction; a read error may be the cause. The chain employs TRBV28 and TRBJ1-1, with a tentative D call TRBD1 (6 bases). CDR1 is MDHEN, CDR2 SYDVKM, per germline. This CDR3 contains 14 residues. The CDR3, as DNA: TGCGCCAGCAGCCACAGGGTGTTGGACACTGAAGCTTTCTTT. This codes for CASSHRVLDTEAFF.

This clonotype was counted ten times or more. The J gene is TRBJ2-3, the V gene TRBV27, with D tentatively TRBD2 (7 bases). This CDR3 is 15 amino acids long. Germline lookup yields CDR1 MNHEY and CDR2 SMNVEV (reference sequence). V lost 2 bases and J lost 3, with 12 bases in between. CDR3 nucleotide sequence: TGTGCCAGCAGTTTAAAGGGGGGGTTAACAGATACGCAGTATTTT. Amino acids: CASSLKGGLTDTQYF.

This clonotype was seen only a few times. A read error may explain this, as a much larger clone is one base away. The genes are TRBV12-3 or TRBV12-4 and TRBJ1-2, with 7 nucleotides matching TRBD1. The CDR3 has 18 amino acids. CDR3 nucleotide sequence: TGTGCCAGCAGTACCTCCCGGGACAGCAGTTTCTATAACCATGGCTACACCTTC. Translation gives CASSTSRDSSFYNHGYTF.

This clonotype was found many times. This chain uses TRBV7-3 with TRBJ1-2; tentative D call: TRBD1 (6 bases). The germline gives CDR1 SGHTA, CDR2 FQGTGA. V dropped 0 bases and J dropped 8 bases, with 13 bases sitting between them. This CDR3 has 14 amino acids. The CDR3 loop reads CASSLTGGGRGYTF. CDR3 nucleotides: TGTGCCAGCAGCTTAACGGGCGGGGGGCGAGGCTACACCTTC.

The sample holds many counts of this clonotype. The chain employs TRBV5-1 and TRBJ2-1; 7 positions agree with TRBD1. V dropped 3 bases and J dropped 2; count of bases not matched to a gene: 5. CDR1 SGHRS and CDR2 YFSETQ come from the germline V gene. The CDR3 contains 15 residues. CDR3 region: CASSWDSQAYNEQFF. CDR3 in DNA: TGCGCCAGCAGCTGGGACAGTCAAGCCTACAATGAGCAGTTCTTC.

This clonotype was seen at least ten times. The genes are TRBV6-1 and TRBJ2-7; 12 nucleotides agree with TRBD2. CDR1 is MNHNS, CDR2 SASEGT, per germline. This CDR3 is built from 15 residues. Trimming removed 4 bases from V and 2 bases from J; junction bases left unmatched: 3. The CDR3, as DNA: TGTGCCAGCAGTGGGACTAGCGGGAATCCCTACGAGCAGTACTTC. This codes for CASSGTSGNPYEQYF.

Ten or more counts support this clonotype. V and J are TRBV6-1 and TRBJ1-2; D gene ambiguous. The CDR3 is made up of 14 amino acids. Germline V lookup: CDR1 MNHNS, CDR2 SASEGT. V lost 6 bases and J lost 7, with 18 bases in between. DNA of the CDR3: TGTGCCAGCAGACCTCTCTGGCCCCCCACTGGCTACACCTTC. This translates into CASRPLWPPTGYTF.

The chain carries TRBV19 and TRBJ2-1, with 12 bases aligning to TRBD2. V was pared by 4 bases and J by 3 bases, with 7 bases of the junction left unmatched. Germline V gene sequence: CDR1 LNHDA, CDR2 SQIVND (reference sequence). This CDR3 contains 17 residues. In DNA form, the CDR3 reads TGTGCCAGTAGTAGGCTAGCGGGAGGGCCGGACTACAATGAGCAGTTCTTC. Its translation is CASSRLAGGPDYNEQFF.

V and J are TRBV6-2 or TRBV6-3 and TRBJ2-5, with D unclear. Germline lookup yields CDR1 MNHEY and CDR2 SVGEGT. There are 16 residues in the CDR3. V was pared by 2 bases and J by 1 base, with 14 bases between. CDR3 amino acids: CASSYEYGQVQETQYF. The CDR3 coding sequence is TGTGCCAGCAGTTACGAATATGGTCAGGTCCAAGAGACCCAGTACTTC.

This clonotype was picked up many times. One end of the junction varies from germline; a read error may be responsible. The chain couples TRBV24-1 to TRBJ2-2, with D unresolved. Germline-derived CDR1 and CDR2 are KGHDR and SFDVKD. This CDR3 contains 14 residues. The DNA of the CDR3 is TGTGCCACCAGTGATAATGTATTCACCGGAGAGCTGTTTTTT. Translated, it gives CATSDNVFTGELFF.

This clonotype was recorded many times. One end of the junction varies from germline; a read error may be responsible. The CDR3 DNA reads as TGTGCCAGCAGCTTATGGGGATCCTACGAGCAGTACTTC. Translating gives CASSLWGSYEQYF. V and J are TRBV5-1 and TRBJ2-7; no definite D call. Germline V gene data show CDR1 as SGHRS and CDR2 as YFSETQ. The CDR3 sequence is 13 residues long.

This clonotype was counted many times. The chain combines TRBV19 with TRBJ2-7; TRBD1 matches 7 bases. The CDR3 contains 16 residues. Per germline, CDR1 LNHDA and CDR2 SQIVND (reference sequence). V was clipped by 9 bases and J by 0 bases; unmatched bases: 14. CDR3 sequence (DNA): TGTGCCAGCCACCCTGGGGGACAGCCCAACTCCTACGAGCAGTACTTC. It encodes CASHPGGQPNSYEQYF.

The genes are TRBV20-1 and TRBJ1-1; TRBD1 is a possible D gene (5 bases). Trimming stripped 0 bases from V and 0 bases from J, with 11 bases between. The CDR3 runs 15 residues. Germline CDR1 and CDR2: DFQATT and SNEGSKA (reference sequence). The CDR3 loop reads CSARDGGSMNTEAFF. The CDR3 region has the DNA TGCAGTGCTAGAGATGGGGGGAGCATGAACACTGAAGCTTTCTTT.

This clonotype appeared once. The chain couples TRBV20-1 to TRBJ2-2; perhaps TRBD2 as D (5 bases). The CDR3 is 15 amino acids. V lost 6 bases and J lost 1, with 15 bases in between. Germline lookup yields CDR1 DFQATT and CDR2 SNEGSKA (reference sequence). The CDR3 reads CSATKQRMNTGELFF. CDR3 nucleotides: TGCAGTGCAACCAAGCAGCGGATGAACACCGGGGAGCTGTTTTTT.

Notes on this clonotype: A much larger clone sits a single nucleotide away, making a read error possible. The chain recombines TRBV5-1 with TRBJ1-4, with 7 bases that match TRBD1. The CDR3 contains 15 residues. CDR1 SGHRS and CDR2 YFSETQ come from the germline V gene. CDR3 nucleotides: TGCGCCATCAGCAGGAAGGGGGCGGGTAATGAAAAACTGTTTTTT. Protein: CAISRKGAGNEKLFF. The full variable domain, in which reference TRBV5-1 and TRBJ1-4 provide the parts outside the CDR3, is KAGVTQTPRYLIKTRGQQVTLSCSPISGHRSVSWYQQTPGQGLQFLFEYFSETQRNKGNFPGRFSGRQFSNSRSEMNVSTLELGDSALYLCAISRKGAGNEKLFFGSGTQLSVL.

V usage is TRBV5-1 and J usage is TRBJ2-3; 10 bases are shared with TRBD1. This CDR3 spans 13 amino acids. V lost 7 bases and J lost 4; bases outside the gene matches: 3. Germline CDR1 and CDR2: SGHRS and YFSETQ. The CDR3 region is CASAGQGADTQYF. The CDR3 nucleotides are TGCGCCAGCGCAGGACAGGGGGCAGATACGCAGTATTTT.

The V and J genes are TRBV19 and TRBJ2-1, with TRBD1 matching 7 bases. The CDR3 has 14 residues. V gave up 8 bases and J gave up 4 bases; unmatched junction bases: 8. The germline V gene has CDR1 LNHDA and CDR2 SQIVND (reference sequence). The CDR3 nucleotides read TGTGCCAGTGATAATTCGGGACAGTACAATGAGCAGTTCTTC. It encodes CASDNSGQYNEQFF.

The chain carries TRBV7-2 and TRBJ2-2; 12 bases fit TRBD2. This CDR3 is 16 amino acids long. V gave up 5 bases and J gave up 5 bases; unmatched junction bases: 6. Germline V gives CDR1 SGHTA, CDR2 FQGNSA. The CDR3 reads CASSATSGSGTGELFF. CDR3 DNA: TGTGCCAGCAGCGCGACTAGCGGGAGTGGAACCGGGGAGCTGTTTTTT.

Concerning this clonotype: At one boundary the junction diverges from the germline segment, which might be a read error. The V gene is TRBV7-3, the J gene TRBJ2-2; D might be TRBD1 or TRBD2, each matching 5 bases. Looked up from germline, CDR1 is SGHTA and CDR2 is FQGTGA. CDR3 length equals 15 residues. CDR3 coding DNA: TGTGCCAGCAGCTTAAGAGGGACCTTAACCGGGAAGCTGTTTTTT. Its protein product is CASSLRGTLTGKLFF.

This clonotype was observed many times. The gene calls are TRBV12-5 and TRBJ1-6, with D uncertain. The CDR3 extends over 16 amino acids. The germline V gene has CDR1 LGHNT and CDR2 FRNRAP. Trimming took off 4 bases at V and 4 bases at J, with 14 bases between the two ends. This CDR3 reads CASGSTGSRYNSPLHF. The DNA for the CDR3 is TGTGCTAGTGGTTCAACCGGGAGCCGATATAATTCACCCCTCCACTTT. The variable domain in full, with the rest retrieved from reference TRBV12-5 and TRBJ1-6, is DARVTQTPRHKVTEMGQEVTMRCQPILGHNTVFWYRQTMMQGLELLAYFRNRAPLDDSGMPKDRFSAEMPDATLATLKIQPSEPRDSAVYFCASGSTGSRYNSPLHFGNGTRLTVT.

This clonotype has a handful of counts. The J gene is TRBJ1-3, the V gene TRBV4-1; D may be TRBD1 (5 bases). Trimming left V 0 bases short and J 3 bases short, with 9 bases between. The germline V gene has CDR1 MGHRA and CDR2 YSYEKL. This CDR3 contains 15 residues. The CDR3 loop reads CASSQDTGLGNTIYF. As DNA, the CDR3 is TGCGCCAGCAGCCAAGATACGGGGCTTGGAAACACCATATATTTT.

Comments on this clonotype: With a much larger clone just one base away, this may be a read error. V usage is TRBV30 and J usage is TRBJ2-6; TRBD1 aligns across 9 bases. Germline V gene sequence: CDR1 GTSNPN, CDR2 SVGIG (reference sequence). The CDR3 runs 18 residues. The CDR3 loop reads CAWTSLGQGRSEANVLTF. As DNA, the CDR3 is TGTGCCTGGACATCTTTAGGACAGGGGCGGTCTGAGGCCAACGTCCTGACTTTC.

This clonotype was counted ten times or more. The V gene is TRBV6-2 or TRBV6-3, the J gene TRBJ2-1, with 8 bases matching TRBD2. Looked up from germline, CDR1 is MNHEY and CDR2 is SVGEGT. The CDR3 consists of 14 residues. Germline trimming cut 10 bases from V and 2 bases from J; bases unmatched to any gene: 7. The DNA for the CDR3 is TGTGCCATAAGCGGGAGTGGCGCCTACAATGAGCAGTTCTTC. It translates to CAISGSGAYNEQFF.

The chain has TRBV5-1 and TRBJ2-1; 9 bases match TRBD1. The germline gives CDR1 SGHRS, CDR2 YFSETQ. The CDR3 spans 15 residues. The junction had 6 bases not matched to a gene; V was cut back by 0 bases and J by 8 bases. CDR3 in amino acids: CASSLEHRGLDEQFF. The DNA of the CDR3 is TGCGCCAGCAGCTTGGAGCACAGGGGGCTAGATGAGCAGTTCTTC.